In this sample, the clone carrying this T cell receptor beta chain turned up a few times. CDR1 and CDR2 from the germline V gene are SEHNR and FQNEAQ (reference sequence). The V end was cut by 6 bases, the J end by 2 bases, with 13 bases between. This CDR3 is built from 14 residues. Using a J-beta primer mix together with a sample-barcoded 5' primer, a second PCR was run for roughly 7 to 11 cycles. In TCRdb, the 5' RACE reads were re-called with MiXCR into one record per CDR3 protein. The data contain about 1.1 million distinct CDR3 sequences, 30% to 40% of them singletons. This sample is part of a study of blood T cells in healthy people across ages. Across the whole study: About one barcoded beta molecule per two T cells was captured by template switching.

The sequencing input was blood. V is TRBV7-9 and J is TRBJ2-5, with a tentative D call TRBD2 (6 bases). This clonotype was sampled from a man aged 18 to 30 in good health. The DNA of the CDR3 is TGTGCCAGCAGAAACATAGCGGTACAAGAGACCCAGTACTTC. This sequence encodes CASRNIAVQETQYF.